The 16 T cell receptor beta chains listed next were all sequenced from one sample in a study of blood T cell repertoires in COVID-19. The data were produced by immunoSEQ multiplex PCR, yet TCRdb's version contains in-frame clones alone and is incomplete. Altogether about 140,000 clones are present, around nine tenths being singletons, with the ten largest covering more than 3.5%. Sequences were obtained from peripheral blood. The source of these receptors is a woman in her thirties or forties with acute or convalescent COVID-19.

Worth noting for this clone: It is unclear where the CDR3 begins or ends on the DNA, so no DNA is shown, and the CDR3 is as TCRdb lists it. V usage is TRBV27 and J usage is TRBJ1-2; TRBD1, the D gene given by the table, was not confirmed from the DNA. Germline lookup yields CDR1 MNHEY and CDR2 SMNVEV (reference sequence). The CDR3 numbers 16 amino acids, ends counted. The chain's CDR3 is CASSTSTPPLWYGYTF.

The chain has TRBV5-1 and TRBJ2-7; 8 bases map to TRBD1. Germline assignment: CDR1 SGHRS and CDR2 YFSETQ. The CDR3 runs to 15 residues. The ends lost 0 bases at V and 7 bases at J; junction bases unmatched: 9. The CDR3, as DNA: TGCGCCAGCAGCTTGGGCCAGGGGGCGCTTGGGGAGCAGTACTTC. Translated: CASSLGQGALGEQYF.

This sequence joins TRBV13 and TRBJ1-1; 7 nucleotides agree with TRBD1. The junction had 2 bases not matched to a gene; V was cut back by 3 bases and J by 4 bases. Germline V gene lookup returns CDR1 PRHDT and CDR2 FYEKMQ (reference sequence). This CDR3 region has 13 residues. The CDR3 here is CASSLAGGTEAFF. For the CDR3, the DNA is TGTGCCAGCAGCTTGGCAGGGGGCACTGAAGCTTTCTTT.

The chain recombines TRBV5-4 with TRBJ1-5, with 7 bases identical to TRBD1. Losses at the gene ends were 2 bases for V and 1 base for J; bases not matched to a gene: 12. Germline V gene sequence: CDR1 SGHNT, CDR2 YYREEE (reference sequence). The CDR3 consists of 18 residues. The DNA for the CDR3 is TGTGCCAGCAGCTTTCTTTCCGGGACAGAAGGGAGCAATCAGCCCCAGCATTTT. This sequence encodes CASSFLSGTEGSNQPQHF.

In its sample, this clone was seen a few times. The CDR3 bases are TGCAGTGCCGTGTCTGGAAACACCATATATTTT. This translates into CSAVSGNTIYF. V is TRBV20-1 and J is TRBJ1-3; the D is unclear. Trimming shortened V by 6 bases and J by 1 base, and 4 bases separated the two germline ends. CDR1 and CDR2 from the germline V gene are DFQATT and SNEGSKA (reference sequence). The CDR3 has 11 amino acids.

The J gene is TRBJ2-5, the V gene TRBV4-3; weak D call: TRBD1 (5 bases). V dropped 0 bases and J dropped 2 bases, with 16 bases sitting between them. Germline assignment: CDR1 LGHNA and CDR2 YSLEER. This CDR3 has 17 amino acids. Written as DNA, the CDR3 is TGCGCCAGCAGCCAAGAATGGGGCCACCCCGTACAAGAGACCCAGTACTTC. It codes for CASSQEWGHPVQETQYF.

V usage is TRBV13 and J usage is TRBJ1-2; tentatively, D is TRBD1 (5 bases). The germline gives CDR1 PRHDT, CDR2 FYEKMQ (reference sequence). This CDR3 is built from 14 residues. Trimming removed 0 bases from V and 8 bases from J, with 13 bases in between. The CDR3 region has the DNA TGTGCCAGCAGCTTAGGCCGTTCGACAGTCGGCTACACCTTC. Translating gives CASSLGRSTVGYTF.

This clone was detected only a few times. The chain recombines TRBV14 with TRBJ1-6; D is uncertain. CDR3 size: 15 residues. Germline CDR1 reads SGHDN; CDR2 reads FVKESK. V was shortened by 3 bases and J by 4 bases, with 10 bases between the two germline ends. This chain's CDR3 is CASSHQQAYNSPLHF. In DNA form, the CDR3 reads TGTGCCAGCAGCCATCAGCAGGCATATAATTCACCCCTCCACTTT.

This rearrangement joins TRBV9 to TRBJ2-3; 7 positions match TRBD2. J gave up 2 bases and V 2 bases, and 5 bases lay outside the gene matches. Germline V gives CDR1 SGDLS, CDR2 YYNGEE. The CDR3 is 15 residues long. The CDR3: CASSVGTTSTDTQYF. The CDR3, as DNA: TGTGCCAGCAGCGTCGGGACTACCTCCACAGATACGCAGTATTTT.

This clone was found a few times. The V and J genes are TRBV19 and TRBJ2-2; 8 bases match TRBD1. The CDR3 is made up of 14 amino acids. J gave up 3 bases and V 3 bases, and 0 bases lay outside the gene matches. Germline CDR1 reads LNHDA; CDR2 reads SQIVND (reference sequence). This CDR3 is CASSMTGDTGELFF. CDR3 sequence (DNA): TGTGCCAGTAGTATGACAGGGGACACCGGGGAGCTGTTTTTT.

This chain uses TRBV7-9 with TRBJ1-1, with 9 bases aligning to TRBD1. This CDR3 comprises 15 residues. J lost 3 bases, V lost 1 base, and 3 bases had no gene match. The germline gives CDR1 SEHNR, CDR2 FQNEAQ (reference sequence). The CDR3 region is CASSLGDRAYTEAFF. CDR3 coding DNA: TGTGCCAGCAGCTTAGGGGACAGGGCCTACACTGAAGCTTTCTTT.

In this sample, this clone turned up once. V gene TRBV12-3 or TRBV12-4 combines with J gene TRBJ1-1; D gene unclear. This CDR3 comprises 11 residues. V was shortened by 7 bases and J by 3 bases, with 6 bases between the two germline ends. The CDR3 sequence: CASTRDTEAFF. In DNA form, the CDR3 reads TGTGCCAGCACCCGGGACACTGAAGCTTTCTTT.

This clone appeared a few times. This chain connects TRBV19 to TRBJ1-2; a possible D gene is TRBD1 (6 bases). The germline V and J ends were trimmed by 5 bases and 2 bases, with 9 bases remaining between them. The germline V gene encodes CDR1 LNHDA and CDR2 SQIVND (reference sequence). This CDR3 is built from 13 residues. CDR3 protein: CASSPGQNYGYTF. CDR3 DNA sequence: TGTGCCAGTAGTCCCGGACAGAACTATGGCTACACCTTC.

The rearrangement links TRBV6-4 to TRBJ2-3, with unresolved D. CDR1 and CDR2 from the germline V gene are MRHNA and SNTAGT. CDR3 length: 13 residues. Between the trimmed V and J ends, which lost 5 bases and 0 bases, there was a span of 6 bases. DNA for the CDR3: TGTGCCAGCAGTCCCTTTAGCACAGATACGCAGTATTTT. This sequence encodes CASSPFSTDTQYF.

The V and J genes are TRBV28 and TRBJ1-6; 10 bases agree with TRBD1. Germline assignment: CDR1 MDHEN and CDR2 SYDVKM. Trimming cost V 6 bases and J 8 bases; bases outside gene matches: 4. There are 14 residues in the CDR3. The CDR3 DNA reads TGTGCCAGCAGATTGACAGGGGGCGATTCACCCCTCCACTTT. It yields the protein CASRLTGGDSPLHF.

This clone was seen a few times. V is TRBV4-3 and J is TRBJ2-7; D is perhaps TRBD1 (5 bases). CDR3 length: 15 amino acids. CDR1 is LGHNA, CDR2 YSLEER, per germline. V lost 1 base to trimming and J lost 1 base, with 11 bases between them. The CDR3 loop reads CASSQAQGESYEQYF. The CDR3 region has the DNA TGCGCCAGCAGCCAAGCTCAGGGCGAGTCCTACGAGCAGTACTTC.